This entry lists 22 T cell receptor beta chains sequenced from one sample in a study of CD8 T cells in ankylosing spondylitis. A single record per CDR3 protein comes from TCRdb applying MiXCR to the 5' RACE reads. The table has 120,000 or so distinct CDR3 sequences, 12% to 15% seen once; the top ten hold approximately 3%. Sequenced sample: blood, either unsorted or a sorted T cell fraction (not recorded which). Every receptor here comes from a female donor with ankylosing spondylitis or in good health (not recorded which).

This clonotype showed up many times. V gene TRBV5-1 combines with J gene TRBJ2-3, with 12 bases matching TRBD2. Germline CDR1 reads SGHRS; CDR2 reads YFSETQ. The CDR3 has 17 residues. V lost 4 bases to trimming and J lost 0 bases; unmatched junction nucleotides: 6. CDR3 in amino acids: CASSARTSGVSTDTQYF. In nucleotides, the CDR3 is TGCGCCAGCAGCGCCCGGACTAGCGGGGTTAGCACAGATACGCAGTATTTT.

This clonotype has a handful of counts. Here the CDR3 reads CASSLGAYSYEQYF. The CDR3 DNA is TGTGCCAGCAGCTTAGGGGCCTACTCCTACGAGCAGTACTTC. The chain carries TRBV7-8 and TRBJ2-7; D gene uncertain. Per germline, CDR1 SGHVS and CDR2 FQNEAQ. V lost 1 base, J lost 0 bases, and 7 bases lay in between. This CDR3 is 14 amino acids long.

This clonotype was detected ten times or more. CDR3 region: CASSLSGTQSYGEQYF. In DNA, the CDR3 is TGCGCCAGCAGCTTATCCGGGACGCAGTCATACGGGGAGCAGTACTTC. V usage is TRBV5-1 and J usage is TRBJ2-7; either TRBD1 or TRBD2 may supply D (5 bases each). This CDR3 comprises 16 residues. V dropped 2 bases and J dropped 7 bases, with 22 bases sitting between them. Germline CDR1 and CDR2: SGHRS and YFSETQ.

This clonotype was recorded at least ten times. The chain is built from TRBV20-1 and TRBJ1-6; D is ambiguous. This CDR3 spans 12 amino acids. Germline CDR1 is DFQATT and CDR2 is SNEGSKA (reference sequence). V lost 1 base and J lost 6, with 4 bases in between. The CDR3 DNA reads TGCAGTGCTAGAGTCGGTAATTCACCCCTCCACTTT. Encoded protein: CSARVGNSPLHF.

V is TRBV12-3 or TRBV12-4 and J is TRBJ2-1; 7 nucleotides line up with TRBD2. V lost 6 bases and J lost 6; bases outside the gene matches: 11. The CDR3 totals 15 residues. The CDR3 here is CASSLGGLGSNEQFF. The CDR3 DNA reads as TGTGCCAGCAGCCTCGGGGGGTTAGGGTCCAATGAGCAGTTCTTC.

There are many counts of this clonotype. J is TRBJ2-5 and V is TRBV20-1; TRBD2 matches at 7 bases. The ends lost 5 bases at V and 4 bases at J; junction bases unmatched: 10. The CDR3 sequence is 14 residues long. The germline gives CDR1 DFQATT, CDR2 SNEGSKA (reference sequence). The CDR3 here is CSARTPERGETQYF. DNA for the CDR3: TGCAGTGCTCGGACTCCGGAGCGGGGAGAGACCCAGTACTTC.

V is TRBV2 and J is TRBJ1-2; tentatively, D is TRBD1 (6 bases). Germline lookup yields CDR1 SNHLY and CDR2 FYNNEI. CDR3 length equals 13 residues. Trimming cost V 1 base and J 5 bases, with 8 bases left between them. This CDR3 is CASSEDRVYGYTF. As DNA, the CDR3 is TGTGCCAGCAGTGAAGACAGGGTTTATGGCTACACCTTC.

In its sample, this clonotype was seen many times. The rearrangement uses TRBV7-9 and TRBJ2-5; perhaps TRBD2 as D (6 bases). The germline V gene has CDR1 SEHNR and CDR2 FQNEAQ (reference sequence). This CDR3 is 14 amino acids long. V was shortened by 1 base and J by 2 bases, with 8 bases between the two germline ends. The DNA for the CDR3 is TGTGCCAGCAGCTTAGACGGGGGACAAGAGACCCAGTACTTC. It specifies CASSLDGGQETQYF.

This clonotype was detected many times. V gene TRBV7-2 combines with J gene TRBJ1-4, with D uncertain. The V end lost 4 bases, the J end lost 0 bases, and 12 bases lay between the germline ends. This CDR3 spans 16 amino acids. Germline V lookup: CDR1 SGHTA, CDR2 FQGNSA. CDR3 residues: CASSYFPGATNEKLFF. As DNA, the CDR3 is TGTGCCAGCAGCTATTTCCCCGGAGCAACTAATGAAAAACTGTTTTTT.

This clonotype has just a few counts. The chain recombines TRBV5-8 with TRBJ2-1, with D possibly TRBD2 on 5 matching bases. Germline-derived CDR1 and CDR2 are SGHTS and YDEGEE. The CDR3 loop spans 12 amino acids. V was trimmed by 1 base and J by 9 bases, leaving 8 bases between them. In nucleotides, the CDR3 is TGTGCCAGCAGCTTGCGAGGGCCTGAGCAGTTCTTC. It encodes CASSLRGPEQFF.

In this sample, this clonotype turned up many times. V gene TRBV29-1 combines with J gene TRBJ1-2, with D perhaps TRBD1 (6 bases). V gave up 4 bases and J gave up 4 bases, with 16 bases separating them. This CDR3 spans 14 amino acids. Germline V lookup: CDR1 SQVTM, CDR2 ANQGSEA. The CDR3: CSVGSLLGAYGYTF. The CDR3 bases are TGCAGCGTTGGTTCACTCTTGGGGGCCTATGGCTACACCTTC.

This clonotype has a handful of counts. The CDR3 DNA reads TGCGCCAGCAGCGCCGGGACGGGAACCTACGAGCAGTACTTC. Translation gives CASSAGTGTYEQYF. The chain couples TRBV5-1 to TRBJ2-7, with D tentatively TRBD1 or TRBD2 (5 bases each). Germline V gives CDR1 SGHRS, CDR2 YFSETQ. The CDR3 is 14 amino acids. Deletions cut 4 bases from V and 2 bases from J, with 13 bases between.

The genes are TRBV7-6 and TRBJ2-7, with TRBD2 identical over 7 bases. Per the germline V gene, CDR1 is SGHVS and CDR2 is FNYEAQ. The CDR3 covers 15 residues. With V trimmed by 1 base and J by 2 bases, 5 bases remained unmatched. The CDR3 is CASSLDSGWTYEQYF. The CDR3 DNA reads TGTGCCAGCAGCTTAGATAGCGGGTGGACCTACGAGCAGTACTTC.

The chain is built from TRBV15 and TRBJ2-5, with D possibly matching TRBD2 (5 bases). Trimming removed 0 bases from V and 5 bases from J, with 16 bases in between. Germline CDR1 is LNHNV and CDR2 is YYDKDF (reference sequence). This CDR3 contains 16 residues. In DNA form, the CDR3 reads TGTGCCACCAGCAGAGATTTAACGGGGTCCACGGAGACCCAGTACTTC. Translating gives CATSRDLTGSTETQYF.

This clonotype was counted many times. The V and J genes are TRBV9 and TRBJ2-2, with a tentative D call TRBD1 (6 bases). This CDR3 region has 15 residues. V was pared by 3 bases and J by 6 bases, with 15 bases between. Germline V gene sequence: CDR1 SGDLS, CDR2 YYNGEE. The CDR3 coding sequence is TGTGCCAGCAGCGAAACTCCAGGGGTTGCCGGGGAGCTGTTTTTT. Translated, it gives CASSETPGVAGELFF. Complete variable domain (other parts from reference TRBV9 and TRBJ2-2): DSGVTQTPKHLITATGQRVTLRCSPRSGDLSVYWYQQSLDQGLQFLIQYYNGEERAKGNILERFSAQQFPDLHSELNLSSLELGDSALYFCASSETPGVAGELFFGEGSRLTVL.

This clonotype was seen a few times. At one end the junction does not follow the germline gene, possibly because of a read error. The V and J genes are TRBV7-7 and TRBJ2-7; D might be TRBD1 or TRBD2, each matching 5 bases. The CDR3 is 18 amino acids. CDR1 is SSHAT and CDR2 is FNYEAQ in the germline V gene (reference sequence). Here the CDR3 reads CASSLGRSTGGRDYEQYF. The DNA of the CDR3 is TGTGCTAGCAGCTTAGGGCGCTCTACAGGAGGCAGGGACTACGAGCAGTACTTC.

The chain links TRBV11-2 to TRBJ2-1; 11 bases are shared with TRBD2. This CDR3 contains 16 residues. Unmatched junction bases numbered 6, after V lost 3 bases and J lost 5 bases. Per the germline V gene, CDR1 is SGHAT and CDR2 is FQNNGV. The CDR3 sequence is CASSLMTSGTHNEQFF. CDR3 DNA sequence: TGTGCCAGCAGCTTGATGACTAGCGGGACCCACAATGAGCAGTTCTTC.

To note about this clonotype: A much bigger clone sits one base away, suggesting this may be a read error. This chain links TRBV20-1 with TRBJ2-1, with a tentative D call TRBD2 (6 bases). Trimming shortened V by 0 bases and J by 0 bases, and 9 bases separated the two germline ends. Germline V gene sequence: CDR1 DFQATT, CDR2 SNEGSKA (reference sequence). The CDR3 is made up of 15 amino acids. The CDR3 here is CSARDLTSSYNEQFF. The CDR3 DNA reads TGCAGTGCTAGAGATTTGACTAGCTCCTACAATGAGCAGTTCTTC.

This clonotype was counted at least ten times. The genes are TRBV5-1 and TRBJ2-1; a possible D gene is TRBD2 (5 bases). Germline lookup yields CDR1 SGHRS and CDR2 YFSETQ. This CDR3 spans 12 amino acids. The V end lost 4 bases, the J end lost 8 bases, and 10 bases lay between the germline ends. CDR3 in DNA: TGCGCCAGCAGCCCCGAGGGTTATGAGCAGTTCTTC. Translation: CASSPEGYEQFF. Filled out from reference TRBV5-1 and TRBJ2-1, the complete variable domain reads KAGVTQTPRYLIKTRGQQVTLSCSPISGHRSVSWYQQTPGQGLQFLFEYFSETQRNKGNFPGRFSGRQFSNSRSEMNVSTLELGDSALYLCASSPEGYEQFFGPGTRLTVL.

Only a few counts were recorded for this clonotype. This chain joins TRBV20-1 and TRBJ2-1; 12 bases line up with TRBD2. J gave up 0 bases and V 5 bases, and 14 bases lay outside the gene matches. The CDR3 runs 19 residues. CDR1 is DFQATT, CDR2 SNEGSKA, per germline (reference sequence). The CDR3 reads CSAAPALAGGLNSYNEQFF. CDR3 DNA: TGCAGTGCTGCCCCGGCACTAGCGGGGGGACTAAACTCCTACAATGAGCAGTTCTTC.

This clonotype was recorded many times. This chain uses TRBV5-5 with TRBJ1-1, with a tentative D call TRBD1 (6 bases). The CDR3 sequence is 14 residues long. The V end lost 4 bases, the J end lost 8 bases, and 18 bases lay between the germline ends. Germline loops: CDR1 SGHKS, CDR2 YYEKEE (reference sequence). This CDR3 reads CASSRGQSSAEAFF. The CDR3 coding sequence is TGTGCCAGCAGCCGCGGACAGTCGTCCGCGGAAGCTTTCTTT. Full variable domain (rest looked up from reference TRBV5-5 and TRBJ1-1): DAGVTQSPTHLIKTRGQQVTLRCSPISGHKSVSWYQQVLGQGPQFIFQYYEKEERGRGNFPDRFSARQFPNYSSELNVNALLLGDSALYLCASSRGQSSAEAFFGQGTRLTVV.

The table lists this clonotype with many counts. As DNA, the CDR3 is TGTGCCAGCAGTTTAAGTAGCCGGGCGGATAAGCAGTACTTC. Amino acid sequence: CASSLSSRADKQYF. This chain uses TRBV12-3 or TRBV12-4 with TRBJ2-7; unclear D gene. The CDR3 consists of 14 residues. Deletions cut 2 bases from V and 8 bases from J, with 16 bases between.